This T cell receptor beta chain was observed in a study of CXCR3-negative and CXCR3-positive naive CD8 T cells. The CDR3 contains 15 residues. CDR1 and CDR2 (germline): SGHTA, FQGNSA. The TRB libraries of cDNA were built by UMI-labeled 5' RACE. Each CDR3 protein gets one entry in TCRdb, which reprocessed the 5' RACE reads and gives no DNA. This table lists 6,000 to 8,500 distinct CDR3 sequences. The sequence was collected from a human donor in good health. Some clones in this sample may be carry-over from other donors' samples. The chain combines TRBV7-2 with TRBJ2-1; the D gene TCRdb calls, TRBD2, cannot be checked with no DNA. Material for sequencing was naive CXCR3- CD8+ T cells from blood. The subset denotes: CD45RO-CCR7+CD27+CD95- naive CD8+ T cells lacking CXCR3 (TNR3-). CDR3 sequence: CASSLAGGRYNEQFF.